Below, 14 T cell receptor beta chains from the same sample are listed, as sequenced in a study of blood T cell repertoires in COVID-19. Some clones are missing from TCRdb's copy, which holds only in-frame ones; the method was immunoSEQ multiplex PCR. The table records roughly 150,000 clones, 80% of them present only once. Sequenced sample: peripheral blood. The receptors were gathered from a woman aged 45-59 years with acute or convalescent COVID-19.

This clone was found once. This sequence joins TRBV21-1 and TRBJ2-1; TRBD2 is taken as the D call from the table, unchecked against the DNA. TRBV21-1 is flagged as a pseudogene. The CDR3 length is 16 residues. The CDR3 sequence is CASSSERDCSYNEQFF. The CDR3 nucleotides read TGTGCCAGCAGCAGTGAAAGGGACTGCTCCTACAATGAGCAGTTCTTC.

CDR3 protein: CATSDAGGYGYTF. The CDR3, as DNA: TGTGCCACCAGTGACGCGGGGGGGTACGGCTACACCTTC. J is TRBJ1-2 and V is TRBV24-1; tentatively, D is TRBD1 (5 bases). The CDR3 has 13 residues. CDR1 and CDR2 (germline): KGHDR, SFDVKD. Trimming shortened V by 4 bases and J by 8 bases, and 13 bases separated the two germline ends.

The CDR3 DNA reads TGTGCCAGTACCCTAGGGGGGCTAGCGGGGGTAGGCTCCTACAATGAGCAGTTCTTC. Translation gives CASTLGGLAGVGSYNEQFF. The rearrangement joins TRBV19 to TRBJ2-1; the match to TRBD2 covers 10 bases. Germline CDR1 reads LNHDA; CDR2 reads SQIVND (reference sequence). The V gene end was trimmed by 7 bases and the J gene end by 0 bases; junction bases not matched to a gene: 15. The CDR3 totals 19 residues.

This clone was picked up one time. The chain links TRBV19 to TRBJ1-2; 8 nucleotides align to TRBD1. Trimming removed 7 bases from V and 3 bases from J; junction bases left unmatched: 4. Germline CDR1 and CDR2: LNHDA and SQIVND (reference sequence). The CDR3 runs to 13 residues. The CDR3 protein is CASKTGGDYGYTF. The DNA of the CDR3 is TGTGCCAGTAAAACAGGGGGAGACTATGGCTACACCTTC.

The rearrangement joins TRBV6-1 to TRBJ1-4; a weak D match, TRBD1 (5 bases). Trimming took off 2 bases at V and 0 bases at J, with 10 bases between the two ends. Germline assignment: CDR1 MNHNS and CDR2 SASEGT. The CDR3 totals 16 residues. CDR3 nucleotides: TGTGCCAGCAGTGAAATGGGGGGAGCAACTAATGAAAAACTGTTTTTT. This gives the protein CASSEMGGATNEKLFF.

The rearrangement joins TRBV7-9 to TRBJ1-2; D is uncertain. CDR3 length: 15 residues. Trimming left V 1 base short and J 4 bases short, with 13 bases between. Germline assignment: CDR1 SEHNR and CDR2 FQNEAQ (reference sequence). CDR3 residues: CASSLGVTPSYGYTF. The CDR3 nucleotides are TGTGCCAGCAGCTTAGGTGTGACACCCAGCTATGGCTACACCTTC.

This rearrangement joins TRBV11-2 to TRBJ1-4; no clear D gene. V lost 5 bases to trimming and J lost 4 bases, with 23 bases between them. The CDR3 consists of 18 residues. Germline assignment: CDR1 SGHAT and CDR2 FQNNGV. The CDR3 reads CASSARGSGRLLNEKLFF. The DNA for the CDR3 is TGTGCCAGCAGCGCCAGAGGTAGCGGGAGGCTTCTTAATGAAAAACTGTTTTTT.

V usage is TRBV4-2 and J usage is TRBJ1-2; 7 nucleotides agree with TRBD1. The trim removed 0 bases at V and 5 bases at J, leaving 6 bases unmatched. CDR3 size: 15 residues. In germline, CDR1 is LGHNA, CDR2 YNFKEQ. The DNA of the CDR3 is TGTGCCAGCAGCCAAGATCTGACAGGGCTATATGGCTACACCTTC. It specifies CASSQDLTGLYGYTF.

The chain combines TRBV2 with TRBJ1-3; D gene ambiguous. Trimming left V 0 bases short and J 2 bases short, with 11 bases between. This CDR3 is built from 16 residues. Germline CDR1 reads SNHLY; CDR2 reads FYNNEI. This CDR3 is CASSEAQAVAGNTIYF. For the CDR3, the DNA is TGTGCCAGCAGTGAAGCCCAGGCCGTCGCTGGAAACACCATATATTTT.

The CDR3 loop is CASSWGSSSYGYTF. As DNA, the CDR3 is TGTGCCAGCAGTTGGGGCAGTTCCAGCTATGGCTACACCTTC. The chain combines TRBV9 with TRBJ1-2; D is possibly TRBD1 (5 bases). Germline values: CDR1 SGDLS, CDR2 YYNGEE. The CDR3 is 14 amino acids. Trimming pared 5 bases from V and 4 bases from J, leaving 15 bases between.

The chain has TRBV9 and TRBJ1-6; 8 bases line up with TRBD1. The J segment lost 8 bases and the V segment lost 3 bases, leaving 4 bases of the junction unmatched. The CDR3 has 14 amino acids. Germline V CDR1 and CDR2: SGDLS, YYNGEE. In DNA form, the CDR3 reads TGTGCCAGCAGCGCCCAACAGGGGGATTCACCCCTCCACTTT. Amino acid sequence: CASSAQQGDSPLHF.

This clone turned up a few times. This rearrangement joins TRBV2 to TRBJ2-5, with 9 bases lining up with TRBD1. Trimming cost V 4 bases and J 3 bases; bases outside gene matches: 3. Germline V gene data show CDR1 as SNHLY and CDR2 as FYNNEI. The CDR3 totals 14 residues. The CDR3 DNA follows: TGTGCCAGCAGTGGCGACAGGGGGGAAGAGACCCAGTACTTC. Encoded protein: CASSGDRGEETQYF.

This clone has just a few counts. The chain couples TRBV6-5 to TRBJ1-1, with 8 bases aligning to TRBD1. V lost 2 bases to trimming and J lost 7 bases; unmatched junction nucleotides: 6. In germline, CDR1 is MNHEY, CDR2 SVGAGI. This CDR3 spans 14 amino acids. The CDR3 DNA reads as TGTGCCAGCAGTTACCGGCAGGGGGCAATTGAAGCTTTCTTT. Protein sequence: CASSYRQGAIEAFF.

The chain joins TRBV5-1 to TRBJ2-3; TRBD1 aligns across 9 bases. Germline assignment: CDR1 SGHRS and CDR2 YFSETQ. This CDR3 region has 15 residues. V shed 2 bases, J shed 6 bases, and the junction held 7 bases outside the gene matches. The CDR3 bases are TGCGCCAGCAGCTTACTACAGGGGGCGACTGATACGCAGTATTTT. It yields the protein CASSLLQGATDTQYF.